The sequence of this T cell receptor beta chain was determined in a study of Graves' ophthalmopathy and Graves' hyperthyroidism. RNA transcripts provided the template for amplifying TCR beta CDR3 regions. The first round was an RT-PCR with HTBI primers, and the second round was a multiplex PCR. TCRdb processed the multiplex PCR reads anew with MiXCR; each CDR3 protein has one entry. The sample gives roughly 420,000 distinct CDR3 sequences, about 21% of which show up once; under 3% is in the top ten. The CDR3 loop spans 17 amino acids. Losses at the gene ends were 1 base for V and 6 bases for J; bases not matched to a gene: 9. Germline lookup yields CDR1 MGHRA and CDR2 YSYEKL. This clonotype was seen repeatedly, ten times or more.

This chain connects TRBV4-1 to TRBJ1-5, with 10 bases matching TRBD1. The source material was peripheral blood. The clonotype was recovered from a woman aged 18-35 years with stable Graves' hyperthyroidism. CDR3: CASSQGVAGTGAQPQHF. In DNA form, the CDR3 reads TGCGCCAGCAGCCAAGGAGTCGCCGGGACAGGGGCTCAGCCCCAGCATTTT.